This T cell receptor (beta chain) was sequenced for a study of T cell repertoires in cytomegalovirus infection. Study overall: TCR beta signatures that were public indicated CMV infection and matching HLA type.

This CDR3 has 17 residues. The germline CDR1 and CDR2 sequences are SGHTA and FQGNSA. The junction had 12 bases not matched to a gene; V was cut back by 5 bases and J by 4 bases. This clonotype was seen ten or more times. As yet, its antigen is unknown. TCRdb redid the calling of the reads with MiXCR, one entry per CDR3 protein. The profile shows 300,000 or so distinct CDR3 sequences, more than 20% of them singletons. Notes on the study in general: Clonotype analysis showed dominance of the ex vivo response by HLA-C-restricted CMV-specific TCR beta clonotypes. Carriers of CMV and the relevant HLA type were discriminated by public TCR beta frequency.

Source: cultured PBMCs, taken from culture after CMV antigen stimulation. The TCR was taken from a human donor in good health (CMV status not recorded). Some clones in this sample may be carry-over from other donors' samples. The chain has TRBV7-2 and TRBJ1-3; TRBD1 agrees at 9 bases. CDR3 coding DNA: TGTGCCAGCAGCCAGGGGGGGACAGGGACCTCCGGAAACACCATATATTTT. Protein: CASSQGGTGTSGNTIYF. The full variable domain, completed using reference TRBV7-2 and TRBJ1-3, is GAGVSQSPSNKVTEKGKDVELRCDPISGHTALYWYRQSLGQGLEFLIYFQGNSAPDKSGLPSDRFSAERTGGSVSTLTIQRTQQEDSAVYLCASSQGGTGTSGNTIYFGEGSWLTVV.